A single sample is the source of the 3 T cell receptor beta chains below, sequenced in a study of T cells in Graves' hyperthyroidism and ophthalmopathy. TCR beta CDR3 regions were amplified from RNA. During a first-round RT-PCR of the TCR CDR3, the HTBI primer set was used. TCRdb re-called the multiplex PCR reads through MiXCR, storing one row per CDR3 protein. Of about 380,000 distinct CDR3 sequences listed, 13% are singletons. The sequencing input was blood. Every receptor here comes from a man aged 30 to 39 with Graves' hyperthyroidism that later progressed to Graves' ophthalmopathy.

In this sample, this clonotype turned up many times. The V gene is TRBV28, the J gene TRBJ1-5; TRBD1 might be the D (5 bases). The CDR3 has 18 residues. The germline CDR1 and CDR2 sequences are MDHEN and SYDVKM. The germline V and J ends were trimmed by 4 bases and 3 bases, with 22 bases remaining between them. As DNA, the CDR3 is TGTGCCAGCAGTTCCCCACCTCGGAGGGACCTTATCAATCAGCCCCAGCATTTT. Translation gives CASSSPPRRDLINQPQHF.

For this clonotype: A much larger clone sits a single nucleotide away, making a read error possible. This chain uses TRBV30 with TRBJ1-1; no firm D call. Per the germline V gene, CDR1 is GTSNPN and CDR2 is SVGIG (reference sequence). The CDR3 consists of 13 residues. Trimming removed 1 base from V and 3 bases from J, with 9 bases in between. CDR3 residues: CAWSAGPHTEAFF. The CDR3 DNA reads TGTGCCTGGAGTGCGGGCCCCCACACTGAAGCTTTCTTT.

Ten or more counts support this clonotype. The rearrangement links TRBV28 to TRBJ2-2; no reliable D call. Between the trimmed V and J ends, which lost 1 base and 5 bases, there was a span of 20 bases. Germline CDR1 and CDR2: MDHEN and SYDVKM. CDR3 length: 18 amino acids. CDR3 DNA: TGTGCCAGCAGTTTATCCCCCCCCCAGGCTGGCTATACCGGGGAGCTGTTTTTT. Translation: CASSLSPPQAGYTGELFF.